This section outlines one T cell receptor beta chain sequence together with its context. Per the original methods: Quantification of nucleated cells was approximated via reference gene primer amplification. Profiled with immunoSEQ multiplex PCR; TCRdb holds only in-frame clones, not every one. V, J and clone size are taken as reported in that table, and D and trimming were inferred from the DNA itself. The sample yields 80,000 to 100,000 clones, about 74% seen once. The germline CDR1 and CDR2 sequences are SGHNT and YENEEA. Germline trimming cut 1 base from V and 8 bases from J; bases unmatched to any gene: 6. The CDR3 has 15 residues. The data are from a study of blood T cell repertoires in COVID-19. The overall study: PBMCs, B-cell-depleted T cells, or T cells were the source of the cDNA or gDNA that made up the material.

Followed over time, Seattle patients had been enrolled while infection was active. The chain carries TRBV11-3 and TRBJ2-1, with 9 bases matching TRBD2. Sequencing input: peripheral blood. The TCR was taken from a man between 65 and 85 years old with COVID-19, enrolled during active disease. The CDR3 here is CASSLGGRAGDEQFF. The CDR3 bases are TGTGCCAGCAGCTTAGGCGGGAGGGCCGGGGATGAGCAGTTCTTC. The full variable domain, rest sourced from reference TRBV11-3 and TRBJ2-1, is EAGVVQSPRYKIIEKKQPVAFWCNPISGHNTLYWYLQNLGQGPELLIRYENEEAVDDSQLPKDRFSAERLKGVDSTLKIQPAELGDSAVYLCASSLGGRAGDEQFFGPGTRLTVL.